This section outlines one T cell receptor (beta chain) sequence together with its context. The sample is drawn from a study of blood T cell repertoires in COVID-19. Unmatched junction bases numbered 25, after V lost 7 bases and J lost 8 bases. The CDR3 spans 19 residues. Germline V gives CDR1 LNHNV, CDR2 YYDKDF (reference sequence). The table came from immunoSEQ multiplex PCR; TCRdb's copy has only in-frame clones and leaves some out. Here the sample spans 350,000 or so clones, 88% being singletons. This sequence was found in a woman in her 30s who had been exposed to COVID-19. The sequenced sample consisted of PBMCs or T cells enriched from blood (not recorded which). The chain employs TRBV15 and TRBJ2-1; 8 bases agree with TRBD2. CDR3 region: CATTHNVKGLAPVNDEQFF. CDR3 nucleotides: TGTGCCACCACCCATAATGTTAAAGGACTAGCTCCGGTCAACGATGAGCAGTTCTTC.